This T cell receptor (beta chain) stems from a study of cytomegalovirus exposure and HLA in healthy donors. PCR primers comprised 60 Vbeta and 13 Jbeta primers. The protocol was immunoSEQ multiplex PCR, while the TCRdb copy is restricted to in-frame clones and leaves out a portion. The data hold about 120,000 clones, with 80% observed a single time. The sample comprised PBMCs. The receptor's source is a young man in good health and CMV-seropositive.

This CDR3 reads CASSSLRTSGQETQYF. CDR3 nucleotides: TGTGCCAGCAGTTCCCTCCGGACTAGCGGCCAAGAGACCCAGTACTTC. The chain carries TRBV6-6 and TRBJ2-5; 10 bases are a match to TRBD2. The V gene end was trimmed by 4 bases and the J gene end by 1 base; junction bases not matched to a gene: 6. The CDR3 is made up of 16 amino acids. Germline V gives CDR1 MNHNY, CDR2 SVGAGI (reference sequence).